This passage covers 25 T cell receptor beta chains from one sample sequenced in a study of shared clonotypes between healthy human individuals (dated by TCRdb to about 2020). The library came from the immunoSEQ multiplex PCR assay. TCRdb stores this immuneACCESS table with in-frame sequences only. Part of the clones is absent; in the studies checked, under half of the shortfall reflects unresolved V genes, and no reason is known for the rest. This sample comprises more than 2 million clones, 95% of them detected only once. 0.13% of the sample belongs to the ten largest clones. Specimen: naive CD4+ T cells sorted from blood. Read against the paper, the sample's cell subset or site label means: CD45RA+ positively selected. Source of these receptors: a man in his late teens or twenties in good health.

The chain combines TRBV28 with TRBJ1-2; the D is unclear. The germline gives CDR1 MDHEN, CDR2 SYDVKM. The CDR3 spans 13 residues. Trimming left V 2 bases short and J 8 bases short, with 12 bases between. The CDR3 region has the DNA TGTGCCAGCAGTTTAGGAGGGTCGAAGGGCTACACCTTC. Translating it yields CASSLGGSKGYTF.

This clone has at least ten counts. Other nucleotide sequences from this sample produce the same CDR3. This chain joins TRBV30 and TRBJ1-4; the match to TRBD1 covers 7 bases. This CDR3 has 16 residues. J gave up 7 bases and V 1 base, and 12 bases lay outside the gene matches. The germline CDR1 and CDR2 sequences are GTSNPN and SVGIG (reference sequence). The CDR3 coding sequence is TGTGCCTGGAGTGCGTCCAGACAGGGTCGGGGTGAAAAACTGTTTTTT. It encodes CAWSASRQGRGEKLFF. The whole variable domain, remainder taken from reference TRBV30 and TRBJ1-4, is SQTIHQWPATLVQPVGSPLSLECTVEGTSNPNLYWYRQAAGRGLQLLFYSVGIGQISSEVPQNLSASRPQDRQFILSSKKLLLSDSGFYLCAWSASRQGRGEKLFFGSGTQLSVL.

The chain carries TRBV19 and TRBJ2-6, with a possible D match to TRBD1 (5 bases). CDR1 is LNHDA, CDR2 SQIVND, per germline (reference sequence). Trimming left V 6 bases short and J 1 base short, with 19 bases between. CDR3 length equals 18 residues. The CDR3 region has the DNA TGTGCCAGTAGCTCGTCTGGGTTACGGACATCTGGGGCCAACGTCCTGACTTTC. This encodes CASSSSGLRTSGANVLTF.

The genes are TRBV7-2 and TRBJ1-2; 11 nucleotides agree with TRBD1. Trimming cost V 5 bases and J 4 bases; bases outside gene matches: 6. CDR3 length equals 15 residues. CDR1 is SGHTA, CDR2 FQGNSA, per germline. The CDR3 nucleotides read TGTGCCAGCAGCCTCGGGACAGGGGGATCCTATGGCTACACCTTC. It yields the protein CASSLGTGGSYGYTF.

Remarks on this clone: Distinct nucleotide sequences in the sample also encode this CDR3. The chain uses TRBV18 and TRBJ2-7; 8 bases line up with TRBD1. CDR1 KGHSH and CDR2 LQKENI come from the germline V gene. This CDR3 region has 13 residues. With V trimmed by 3 bases and J by 7 bases, 5 bases remained unmatched. The CDR3 coding sequence is TGTGCCAGCTCACCCGGACAGGGCTTGGAGCAGTACTTC. Its translation: CASSPGQGLEQYF.

The chain uses TRBV6-5 and TRBJ2-1, with 12 bases lining up with TRBD2. V gave up 4 bases and J gave up 5 bases; unmatched junction bases: 6. The CDR3 runs to 16 residues. CDR1 is MNHEY and CDR2 is SVGAGI in the germline V gene. As DNA, the CDR3 is TGTGCCAGCAGTTCCCCGACTAGCGGGAGTAACAATGAGCAGTTCTTC. Residues: CASSSPTSGSNNEQFF.

This chain links TRBV2 with TRBJ2-1, with a tentative D call TRBD1 (5 bases). Per the germline V gene, CDR1 is SNHLY and CDR2 is FYNNEI. The CDR3 is 15 amino acids. Trimming left V 4 bases short and J 10 bases short, with 20 bases between. DNA of the CDR3: TGTGCCAGCAGTGCGGTCGATCCAGGGTTGAGCGAGCAGTTCTTC. Protein product: CASSAVDPGLSEQFF.

The CDR3 reads CASSPPPKGEQYF. The DNA for the CDR3 is TGTGCCAGCTCACCACCCCCCAAGGGCGAGCAGTACTTC. The chain joins TRBV18 to TRBJ2-7; D gene unclear. Germline assignment: CDR1 KGHSH and CDR2 LQKENI. CDR3 length: 13 residues. V was clipped by 0 bases and J by 6 bases, with 9 bases between them. Together with reference TRBV18 and TRBJ2-7, the CDR3 gives the full variable domain: NAGVMQNPRHLVRRRGQEARLRCSPMKGHSHVYWYRQLPEEGLKFMVYLQKENIIDESGMPKERFSAEFPKEGPSILRIQQVVRGDSAAYFCASSPPPKGEQYFGPGTRLTVT.

The chain employs TRBV28 and TRBJ1-4; D call uncertain. From germline, CDR1 is MDHEN and CDR2 SYDVKM. V lost 5 bases and J 8 bases, leaving 9 bases between the germline ends. This CDR3 is 12 amino acids long. DNA of the CDR3: TGTGCCAGCAGTGACGTGGGGGAAAAACTGTTTTTT. It specifies CASSDVGEKLFF. The whole variable domain, filled in from reference TRBV28 and TRBJ1-4, reads DVKVTQSSRYLVKRTGEKVFLECVQDMDHENMFWYRQDPGLGLRLIYFSYDVKMKEKGDIPEGYSVSREKKERFSLILESASTNQTSMYLCASSDVGEKLFFGSGTQLSVL.

This clone was seen only once. The rearrangement joins TRBV11-2 to TRBJ2-7; TRBD2 aligns across 9 bases. The CDR3 is 15 residues long. CDR1 is SGHAT, CDR2 FQNNGV, per germline. The junction had 8 bases not matched to a gene; V was cut back by 5 bases and J by 3 bases. The CDR3 sequence is CASSNLAGTNYEQYF. The DNA of the CDR3 is TGTGCCAGCAGCAACCTAGCGGGGACGAACTACGAGCAGTACTTC.

This clone was seen only once. This chain uses TRBV7-9 with TRBJ1-1; D possibly corresponds to TRBD1 (6 bases). The CDR3 is 14 amino acids. Germline CDR1 SEHNR, CDR2 FQNEAQ (reference sequence). V shed 2 bases and J shed 1 base, with 8 bases lying between them. CDR3 sequence reads: CASSLQTGNTEAFF. CDR3 bases: TGTGCCAGCAGCTTACAGACAGGGAACACTGAAGCTTTCTTT. Full variable domain (missing parts from reference TRBV7-9 and TRBJ1-1): DTGVSQNPRHKITKRGQNVTFRCDPISEHNRLYWYRQTLGQGPEFLTYFQNEAQLEKSRLLSDRFSAERPKGSFSTLEIQRTEQGDSAMYLCASSLQTGNTEAFFGQGTRLTVV.

This chain uses TRBV6-5 with TRBJ2-1; 9 nucleotides line up with TRBD1. Unmatched junction bases numbered 6, after V lost 6 bases and J lost 3 bases. Germline CDR1 MNHEY, CDR2 SVGAGI. The CDR3 length is 15 residues. CDR3 residues: CASRAPDRGYNEQFF. In DNA, the CDR3 is TGTGCCAGCAGAGCCCCGGACAGGGGCTACAATGAGCAGTTCTTC.

The V and J genes are TRBV15 and TRBJ1-2, with D tentatively TRBD1 (5 bases). Germline values: CDR1 LNHNV, CDR2 YYDKDF (reference sequence). V lost 0 bases and J 4 bases, leaving 15 bases between the germline ends. There are 16 residues in the CDR3. CDR3 nucleotides: TGTGCCACCAGCAGAGATCGGGGAGGGGAGGCCTATGGCTACACCTTC. This encodes CATSRDRGGEAYGYTF.

The DNA for the CDR3 is TGTGCCAGCAGTTATCCGGCAGGGAGGGGAACCTTC. It encodes CASSYPAGRGTF. The chain carries TRBV28 and TRBJ1-2; tentatively, D is TRBD1 (5 bases). The germline V gene has CDR1 MDHEN and CDR2 SYDVKM. CDR3 length: 12 residues. Trimming took off 4 bases at V and 14 bases at J, with 17 bases between the two ends.

The chain uses TRBV6-5 and TRBJ1-6; D gene uncertain. Trimming cost V 3 bases and J 2 bases, with 11 bases left between them. Germline loops: CDR1 MNHEY, CDR2 SVGAGI. This CDR3 comprises 16 residues. The CDR3 sequence: CASSYLRGAYNSPLHF. The CDR3 DNA is TGTGCCAGCAGTTATTTGCGGGGTGCCTATAATTCACCCCTCCACTTT.

This chain links TRBV7-2 with TRBJ2-4; D is ambiguous. Germline V gene lookup returns CDR1 SGHTA and CDR2 FQGNSA. The CDR3 is 13 amino acids. Trimming cost V 5 bases and J 4 bases, with 9 bases left between them. CDR3 loop: CASSTYTKNIQYF. In DNA form, the CDR3 reads TGTGCCAGCAGCACCTACACAAAAAACATTCAGTACTTC.

The CDR3 loop reads CASSSGLAGVQETQYF. The CDR3 DNA is TGTGCCAGCAGCTCCGGACTAGCGGGGGTACAAGAGACCCAGTACTTC. The chain couples TRBV5-6 to TRBJ2-5; 13 bases fit TRBD2. CDR1 and CDR2 (germline): SGHDT, YYEEEE. CDR3 length equals 16 residues. J lost 2 bases, V lost 3 bases, and 4 bases had no gene match.

In DNA form, the CDR3 reads TGCGCCAGCAGCCCAACGGCGACCGGGGAGCAGTACTTC. Protein: CASSPTATGEQYF. V usage is TRBV5-1 and J usage is TRBJ2-7; D not certain. With 4 bases removed from V and 7 bases from J, the gap between germline ends came to 15 bases. Per the germline V gene, CDR1 is SGHRS and CDR2 is YFSETQ. CDR3 length: 13 amino acids. Variable domain in full (rest from reference TRBV5-1 and TRBJ2-7): KAGVTQTPRYLIKTRGQQVTLSCSPISGHRSVSWYQQTPGQGLQFLFEYFSETQRNKGNFPGRFSGRQFSNSRSEMNVSTLELGDSALYLCASSPTATGEQYFGPGTRLTVT.

The V and J genes are TRBV10-3 and TRBJ2-5; the match to TRBD2 covers 9 bases. The V segment lost 5 bases and the J segment 11 bases; nucleotides outside the gene matches: 6. The CDR3 loop spans 12 amino acids. Germline V gene lookup returns CDR1 ENHRY and CDR2 SYGVKD. The CDR3 coding sequence is TGTGCCATCAGTCTTAGCGGGAGTGAGCAGTACTTC. Residues: CAISLSGSEQYF.

The chain recombines TRBV5-4 with TRBJ2-7; D is ambiguous. The germline V gene has CDR1 SGHNT and CDR2 YYREEE (reference sequence). The CDR3 is 12 residues long. Trimming pared 1 base from V and 6 bases from J, leaving 8 bases between. The CDR3 loop is CASSLMSSEQYF. DNA for the CDR3: TGTGCCAGCAGCTTGATGAGCTCCGAGCAGTACTTC.

CDR3 in DNA: TGCGCCAGCAGCCTGGGGCCTAGCGGGACTCAAGAGACCCAGTACTTC. Amino acid sequence: CASSLGPSGTQETQYF. The gene calls are TRBV5-1 and TRBJ2-5; 9 bases are a match to TRBD2. This CDR3 spans 16 amino acids. J gave up 2 bases and V 4 bases, and 9 bases lay outside the gene matches. The germline CDR1 and CDR2 sequences are SGHRS and YFSETQ.

The chain joins TRBV7-2 to TRBJ2-7; the D is unclear. Trimming left V 1 base short and J 2 bases short, with 9 bases between. The CDR3 contains 14 residues. CDR1 SGHTA and CDR2 FQGNSA come from the germline V gene. CDR3: CASSLEWGAYEQYF. The CDR3 region has the DNA TGTGCCAGCAGCTTAGAGTGGGGTGCCTACGAGCAGTACTTC.

This chain joins TRBV18 and TRBJ2-1, with D perhaps matching TRBD1 (7 bases). The V end lost 2 bases, the J end lost 2 bases, and 22 bases lay between the germline ends. The CDR3 consists of 19 residues. Germline CDR1 KGHSH, CDR2 LQKENI. Here the CDR3 DNA reads TGTGCCAGCTCACCAGACAGGGAGGTGAGAGAGCCCACCTACAATGAGCAGTTCTTC. This translates into CASSPDREVREPTYNEQFF.

The chain employs TRBV5-1 and TRBJ1-6; 8 nucleotides match TRBD1. Germline CDR1 and CDR2: SGHRS and YFSETQ. CDR3 length: 13 residues. The V gene end was trimmed by 5 bases and the J gene end by 13 bases; junction bases not matched to a gene: 8. This CDR3 is CASRTDRVGPLHF. In DNA, the CDR3 is TGCGCCAGCAGAACGGACAGGGTTGGCCCCCTCCACTTT.

The rearrangement uses TRBV2 and TRBJ2-2; D not resolved. Between the trimmed V and J ends, which lost 5 bases and 0 bases, there was a span of 7 bases. CDR3 length: 14 amino acids. Germline-derived CDR1 and CDR2 are SNHLY and FYNNEI. Written as DNA, the CDR3 is TGTGCCAGCAGTCGCCCGACGAACACCGGGGAGCTGTTTTTT. Protein sequence: CASSRPTNTGELFF.